Listed here are 13 T cell receptor beta chains from one sample, sequenced in a study of blood T cell repertoires in COVID-19. Sequencing was performed with immunoSEQ multiplex PCR; in TCRdb, only in-frame clones are kept and a portion is missing. The sample includes more than 85,000 clones, 70% to 90% of them seen just once. Sequencing used peripheral blood. The receptors were sampled from a middle-aged man with active COVID-19.

CDR3 DNA: TGTGCCAGCAGTCCCCGAACAGGGGGCACGAGTACGTCACCCCTCCACTTT. This translates into CASSPRTGGTSTSPLHF. The rearrangement uses TRBV2 and TRBJ1-6, with 9 bases identical to TRBD1. J gave up 10 bases and V 5 bases, and 15 bases lay outside the gene matches. This CDR3 has 17 amino acids. Germline loops: CDR1 SNHLY, CDR2 FYNNEI.

V gene TRBV5-1 combines with J gene TRBJ2-3, with 12 bases lining up with TRBD2. V lost 0 bases, J lost 0 bases, and 2 bases stayed unmatched. Germline lookup yields CDR1 SGHRS and CDR2 YFSETQ. The CDR3 runs to 17 residues. CDR3 region: CASSLALAGGSTDTQYF. CDR3 bases: TGCGCCAGCAGCTTGGCCCTAGCGGGGGGGAGCACAGATACGCAGTATTTT.

This clone was seen repeatedly, ten times or more. The junction shows a germline mismatch at one end, possibly a read error. The V call is TRBV7-7, the J call TRBJ1-5; D might be TRBD1 (5 bases). Germline V CDR1 and CDR2: SSHAT, FNYEAQ (reference sequence). There are 13 residues in the CDR3. CDR3 in amino acids: CASSPTENQPQHF. Written as DNA, the CDR3 is TGTGCTAGCAGCCCGACAGAAAATCAGCCCCAGCATTTT.

V is TRBV4-1 and J is TRBJ2-5; 11 nucleotides match TRBD2. The CDR3 runs to 14 residues. Germline CDR1 is MGHRA and CDR2 is YSYEKL. With 7 bases clipped from V and 10 bases from J, the junction kept 11 bases outside the gene matches. The CDR3 is CASTKPTSGEYQYF. CDR3 DNA: TGCGCCAGCACTAAACCGACTAGCGGGGAGTACCAGTACTTC.

This clone was counted between two and nine times. The chain recombines TRBV7-9 with TRBJ2-2, with TRBD1 as a possible D gene (6 bases). The length of the CDR3 is 15 residues. CDR1 is SEHNR, CDR2 FQNEAQ, per germline (reference sequence). The germline V and J ends were trimmed by 6 bases and 1 base, with 12 bases remaining between them. The chain's CDR3 is CASSPGHLNTGELFF. In DNA form, the CDR3 reads TGTGCCAGCAGTCCGGGACACTTGAACACCGGGGAGCTGTTTTTT.

The genes are TRBV6-1 and TRBJ2-3; 10 bases align to TRBD2. This CDR3 has 16 amino acids. CDR1 and CDR2 (germline): MNHNS, SASEGT. V was pared by 4 bases and J by 2 bases, with 6 bases of the junction left unmatched. CDR3 amino acids: CASSGPSGGLTDTQYF. The DNA for the CDR3 is TGTGCCAGCAGTGGACCTAGCGGGGGCCTCACAGATACGCAGTATTTT.

This chain uses TRBV19 with TRBJ2-7, with a weak D call TRBD1 (6 bases). The CDR3 sequence is 17 residues long. Trimming removed 6 bases at V and 2 bases at J, with 23 bases between. The germline gives CDR1 LNHDA, CDR2 SQIVND (reference sequence). The CDR3 spells CASSPNPGHLGPYEQYF. For the CDR3, the DNA is TGTGCCAGTAGCCCGAATCCGGGACATCTGGGCCCCTACGAGCAGTACTTC.

The rearrangement joins TRBV6-6 to TRBJ2-1, with no clear D. This CDR3 is built from 12 residues. V lost 5 bases, J lost 10 bases, and 12 bases lay in between. CDR1 MNHNY and CDR2 SVGAGI come from the germline V gene (reference sequence). For the CDR3, the DNA is TGTGCCAGCAGTCCCCTAAGCTTCGAGCAGTTCTTC. This encodes CASSPLSFEQFF.

Here the CDR3 reads CAISSGGPPYEQYF. For the CDR3, the DNA is TGTGCCATCAGCAGCGGGGGGCCGCCCTACGAGCAGTACTTC. This chain joins TRBV10-3 and TRBJ2-7, with 9 bases identical to TRBD2. CDR1 is ENHRY and CDR2 is SYGVKD in the germline V gene. J lost 2 bases, V lost 6 bases, and 5 bases had no gene match. This CDR3 has 14 amino acids.

On this clone itself: The same CDR3 can be traced to other DNA sequences in this sample. The chain carries TRBV5-1 and TRBJ2-7; no clear D gene. CDR1 is SGHRS and CDR2 is YFSETQ in the germline V gene. This CDR3 comprises 13 residues. Trimming removed 0 bases at V and 1 base at J, with 5 bases between. This CDR3 reads CASSLDNSYEQYF. The CDR3 region has the DNA TGCGCCAGCAGCTTGGACAATTCCTACGAGCAGTACTTC.

The chain carries TRBV19 and TRBJ1-2, with D unresolved. The CDR3 length is 13 residues. Germline values: CDR1 LNHDA, CDR2 SQIVND (reference sequence). Trimming removed 6 bases from V and 0 bases from J, with 8 bases in between. The CDR3 bases are TGTGCCAGTAGCCCGGGAGCTAACTATGGCTACACCTTC. This codes for CASSPGANYGYTF.

A note on this clone: The junction and the germline gene differ at one end; a read error may be behind it. The V gene is TRBV12-3 or TRBV12-4, the J gene TRBJ1-2; D is perhaps TRBD1 (5 bases). The CDR3 runs to 13 residues. CDR3 sequence: CASSLKAEGGDDF. Here the CDR3 DNA reads TGTGCCAGCAGTTTAAAGGCCGAGGGCGGGGACGACTTC.

The rearrangement uses TRBV7-9 and TRBJ2-1, with TRBD2 matching 10 bases. J gave up 0 bases and V 5 bases, and 1 base lay outside the gene matches. Germline V gene lookup returns CDR1 SEHNR and CDR2 FQNEAQ (reference sequence). The CDR3 is 15 residues long. CDR3 DNA sequence: TGTGCCAGCAGCACTAGCGGGGCCTCCTACAATGAGCAGTTCTTC. It translates to CASSTSGASYNEQFF.